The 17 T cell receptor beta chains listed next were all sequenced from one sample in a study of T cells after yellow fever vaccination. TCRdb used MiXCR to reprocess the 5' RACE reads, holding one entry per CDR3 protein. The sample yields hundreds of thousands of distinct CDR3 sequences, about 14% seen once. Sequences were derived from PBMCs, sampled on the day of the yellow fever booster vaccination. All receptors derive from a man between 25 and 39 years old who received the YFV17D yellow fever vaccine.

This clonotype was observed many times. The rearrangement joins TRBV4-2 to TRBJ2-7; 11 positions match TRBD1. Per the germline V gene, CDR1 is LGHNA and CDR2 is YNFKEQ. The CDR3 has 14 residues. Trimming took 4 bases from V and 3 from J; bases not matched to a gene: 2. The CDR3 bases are TGTGCCAGCAGCCCGGGACAGGGGGACTACGAGCAGTACTTC. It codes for CASSPGQGDYEQYF.

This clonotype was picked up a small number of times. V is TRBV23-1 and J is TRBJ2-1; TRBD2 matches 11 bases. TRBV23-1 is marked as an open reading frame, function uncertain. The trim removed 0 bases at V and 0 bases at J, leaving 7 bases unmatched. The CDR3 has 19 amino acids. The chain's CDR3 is CASSQSGPGLAASYNEQFF. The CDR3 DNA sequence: TGCGCCAGCAGTCAATCGGGACCGGGACTAGCGGCCTCCTACAATGAGCAGTTCTTC.

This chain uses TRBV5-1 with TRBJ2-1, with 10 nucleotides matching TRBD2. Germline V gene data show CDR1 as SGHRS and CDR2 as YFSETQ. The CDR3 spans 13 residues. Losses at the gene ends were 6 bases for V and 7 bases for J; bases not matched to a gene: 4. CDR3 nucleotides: TGCGCCAGCAAGCGGGAGGGCCTTAATGAGCAGTTCTTC. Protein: CASKREGLNEQFF.

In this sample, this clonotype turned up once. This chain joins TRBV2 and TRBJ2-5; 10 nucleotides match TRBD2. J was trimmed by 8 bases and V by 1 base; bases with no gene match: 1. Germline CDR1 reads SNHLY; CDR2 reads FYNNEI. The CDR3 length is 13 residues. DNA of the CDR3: TGTGCCAGCAGTGAAGGGACTAGCGGTACCCAGTACTTC. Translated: CASSEGTSGTQYF.

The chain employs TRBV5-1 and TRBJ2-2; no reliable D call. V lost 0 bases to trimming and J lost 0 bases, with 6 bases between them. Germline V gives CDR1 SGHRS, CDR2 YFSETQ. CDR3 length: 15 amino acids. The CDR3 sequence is CASSLDSSNTGELFF. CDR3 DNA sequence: TGCGCCAGCAGCTTGGACAGCTCGAACACCGGGGAGCTGTTTTTT.

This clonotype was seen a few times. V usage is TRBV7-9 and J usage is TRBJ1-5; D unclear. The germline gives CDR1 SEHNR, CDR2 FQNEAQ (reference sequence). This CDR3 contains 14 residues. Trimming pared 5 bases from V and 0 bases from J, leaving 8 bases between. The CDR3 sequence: CASSMASSNQPQHF. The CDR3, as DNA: TGTGCCAGCAGCATGGCCAGTAGCAATCAGCCCCAGCATTTT.

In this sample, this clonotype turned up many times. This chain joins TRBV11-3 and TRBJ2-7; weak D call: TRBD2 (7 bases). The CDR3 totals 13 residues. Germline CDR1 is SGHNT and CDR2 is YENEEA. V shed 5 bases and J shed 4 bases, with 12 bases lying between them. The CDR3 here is CASSRGAGYEQYF. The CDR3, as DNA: TGTGCCAGCAGCCGGGGGGCCGGATACGAGCAGTACTTC.

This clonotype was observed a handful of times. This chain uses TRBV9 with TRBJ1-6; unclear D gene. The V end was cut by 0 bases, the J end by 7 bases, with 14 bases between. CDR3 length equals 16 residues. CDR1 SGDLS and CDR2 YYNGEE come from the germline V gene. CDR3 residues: CASSVGQDPWNSPLHF. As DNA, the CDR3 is TGTGCCAGCAGCGTAGGTCAGGACCCCTGGAATTCACCCCTCCACTTT.

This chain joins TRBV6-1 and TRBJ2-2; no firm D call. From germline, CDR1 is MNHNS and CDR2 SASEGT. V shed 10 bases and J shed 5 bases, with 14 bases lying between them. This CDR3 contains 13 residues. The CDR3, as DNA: TGTGCCAAGTGGGAAGTTCCTACCGGGGAGCTGTTTTTT. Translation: CAKWEVPTGELFF.

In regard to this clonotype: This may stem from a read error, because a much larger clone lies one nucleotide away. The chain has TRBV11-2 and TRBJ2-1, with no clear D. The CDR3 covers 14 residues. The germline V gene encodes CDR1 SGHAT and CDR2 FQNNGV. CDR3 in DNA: TGTGCCAGCAGCGCCTTCGGCGCCTACAATGGGCAGTTCTTC. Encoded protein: CASSAFGAYNGQFF.

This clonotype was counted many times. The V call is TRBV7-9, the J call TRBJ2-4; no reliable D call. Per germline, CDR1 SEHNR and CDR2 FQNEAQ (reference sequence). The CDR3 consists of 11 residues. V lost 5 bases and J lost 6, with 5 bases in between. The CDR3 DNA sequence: TGTGCCAGCAGCCCCCTAAACATTCAGTACTTC. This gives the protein CASSPLNIQYF.

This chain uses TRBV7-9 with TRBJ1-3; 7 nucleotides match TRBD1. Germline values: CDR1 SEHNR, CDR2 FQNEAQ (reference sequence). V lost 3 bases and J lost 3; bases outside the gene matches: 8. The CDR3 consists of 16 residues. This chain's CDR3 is CASSLSDRHLGNTIYF. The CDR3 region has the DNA TGTGCCAGCAGCTTGTCGGACAGGCACCTTGGAAACACCATATATTTT.

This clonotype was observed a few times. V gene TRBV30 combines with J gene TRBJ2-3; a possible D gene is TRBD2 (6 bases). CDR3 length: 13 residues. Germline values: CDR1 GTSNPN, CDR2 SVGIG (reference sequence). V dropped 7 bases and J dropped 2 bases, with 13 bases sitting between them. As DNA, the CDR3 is TGTGCCTTATATAGCGGATTCACAGATACGCAGTATTTT. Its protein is CALYSGFTDTQYF.

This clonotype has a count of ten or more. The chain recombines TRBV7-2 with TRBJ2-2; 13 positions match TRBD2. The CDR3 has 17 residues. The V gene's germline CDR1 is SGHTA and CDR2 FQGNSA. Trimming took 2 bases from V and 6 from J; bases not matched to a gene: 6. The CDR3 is CASSLKLAGGIAGELFF. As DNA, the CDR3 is TGTGCCAGCAGCTTAAAACTAGCGGGAGGGATAGCCGGGGAGCTGTTTTTT.

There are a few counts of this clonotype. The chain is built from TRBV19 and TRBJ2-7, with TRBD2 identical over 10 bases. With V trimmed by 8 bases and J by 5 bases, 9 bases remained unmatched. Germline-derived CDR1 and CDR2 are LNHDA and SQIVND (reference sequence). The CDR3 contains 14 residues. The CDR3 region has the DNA TGTGCCAGTCGAGGGGGGACTAGCGCCGACGAGCAGTACTTC. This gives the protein CASRGGTSADEQYF.

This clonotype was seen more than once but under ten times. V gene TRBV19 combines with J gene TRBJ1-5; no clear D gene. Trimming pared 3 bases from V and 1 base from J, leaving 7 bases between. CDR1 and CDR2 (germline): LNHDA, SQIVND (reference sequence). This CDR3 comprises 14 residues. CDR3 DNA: TGTGCCAGTAGTATCATCCCAAGCAATCAGCCCCAGCATTTT. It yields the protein CASSIIPSNQPQHF.

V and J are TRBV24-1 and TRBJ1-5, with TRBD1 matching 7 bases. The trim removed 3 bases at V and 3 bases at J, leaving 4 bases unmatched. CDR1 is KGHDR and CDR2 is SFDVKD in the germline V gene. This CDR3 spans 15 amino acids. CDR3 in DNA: TGTGCCACCAGTGATGCCGACAGGGTCAATCAGCCCCAGCATTTT. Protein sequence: CATSDADRVNQPQHF.